A single sample gave rise to the 10 T cell receptor beta chains below, sequenced in a study of shared clonotypes between healthy human individuals. Generated by immunoSEQ multiplex PCR, the TCRdb table keeps only in-frame clones and is missing some. The data hold a few million clones, with 80% to 95% observed a single time. The sequencing sample was made of naive CD4+ T cells from PBMCs. Subset reported: CD45RA+ positively selected. The receptors originated from a man aged 18 to 29 in good health. Some clones in this sample may be carry-over from other donors' samples.

The chain is built from TRBV7-9 and TRBJ2-4; TRBD1 aligns across 8 bases. The CDR3 extends over 19 amino acids. Germline V gene data show CDR1 as SEHNR and CDR2 as FQNEAQ (reference sequence). Trimming at V came to 6 bases and at J to 0 bases, leaving 16 bases not matched to a gene. As DNA, the CDR3 is TGTGCCAGCAGATTACTGGACAGGGCCGCGAACCTAGCCAAAAACATTCAGTACTTC. It codes for CASRLLDRAANLAKNIQYF.

The chain couples TRBV28 to TRBJ1-5, with D perhaps matching TRBD1 (6 bases). The CDR3 extends over 16 amino acids. Trimming removed 6 bases at V and 0 bases at J, with 15 bases between. Per germline, CDR1 MDHEN and CDR2 SYDVKM. The CDR3 region is CASRSGGANSNQPQHF. CDR3 in DNA: TGTGCCAGCAGATCTGGGGGGGCGAATAGCAATCAGCCCCAGCATTTT.

The CDR3 DNA reads as TGTGCCAGCAGTGGGGGGACTGGGAGTGGCGAGCAGTACTTC. Its protein product is CASSGGTGSGEQYF. The genes are TRBV6-5 and TRBJ2-7; possibly TRBD2 for D (6 bases). With 5 bases removed from V and 6 bases from J, the gap between germline ends came to 17 bases. The CDR3 contains 14 residues. Germline V gene sequence: CDR1 MNHEY, CDR2 SVGAGI.

CDR3: CASSNNTSSGNTIYF. The CDR3 bases are TGCGCCAGCAGCAATAACACAAGCTCTGGAAACACCATATATTTT. This sequence joins TRBV5-1 and TRBJ1-3, with D unresolved. Germline V gene data show CDR1 as SGHRS and CDR2 as YFSETQ. This CDR3 is 15 amino acids long. The V end lost 4 bases, the J end lost 0 bases, and 11 bases lay between the germline ends.

V and J are TRBV5-1 and TRBJ1-1, with D unresolved. Germline V gives CDR1 SGHRS, CDR2 YFSETQ. This CDR3 contains 14 residues. Trimming stripped 5 bases from V and 3 bases from J, with 14 bases between. The CDR3, as DNA: TGCGCCAGCAGTTTCGTCACGGGAGACACTGAAGCTTTCTTT. Translation: CASSFVTGDTEAFF.

Only one count was recorded for this clone. The chain employs TRBV9 and TRBJ2-2, with 8 bases fitting TRBD2. With V trimmed by 3 bases and J by 6 bases, 4 bases remained unmatched. Germline CDR1 and CDR2: SGDLS and YYNGEE. This CDR3 has 14 residues. In DNA, the CDR3 is TGTGCCAGCAGCGAGCGGGAGAAGTCCGGGGAGCTGTTTTTT. This encodes CASSEREKSGELFF.

This clone was seen only a few times. The genes are TRBV2 and TRBJ1-5, with a weak D call TRBD1 (5 bases). The CDR3 runs 14 residues. V lost 3 bases and J 5 bases, leaving 11 bases between the germline ends. Germline V gene lookup returns CDR1 SNHLY and CDR2 FYNNEI. CDR3 protein: CASSDGGKHQPQHF. The CDR3 DNA sequence: TGTGCCAGCAGTGACGGGGGGAAACATCAGCCCCAGCATTTT.

This sequence joins TRBV7-9 and TRBJ2-7; TRBD1 matches 7 bases. The V gene end was trimmed by 0 bases and the J gene end by 6 bases; junction bases not matched to a gene: 8. This CDR3 has 15 amino acids. The V gene's germline CDR1 is SEHNR and CDR2 FQNEAQ (reference sequence). The CDR3 reads CASSLAGRGLAEQYF. Here the CDR3 DNA reads TGTGCCAGCAGCTTAGCGGGTAGGGGGCTTGCCGAGCAGTACTTC.

This sequence joins TRBV5-1 and TRBJ1-3; D may be TRBD1 (5 bases). This CDR3 comprises 16 residues. V lost 4 bases to trimming and J lost 4 bases, with 18 bases between them. The germline V gene has CDR1 SGHRS and CDR2 YFSETQ. The CDR3 region has the DNA TGCGCCAGCAGCCAAGACAGCCCGAGGGGCGGAAACACCATATATTTT. Amino acids: CASSQDSPRGGNTIYF.

The chain joins TRBV7-6 to TRBJ1-1; D unresolved. The ends were cut back, 0 bases at V and 0 bases at J, with 14 bases in the middle. Germline V gene data show CDR1 as SGHVS and CDR2 as FNYEAQ. The CDR3 is 17 amino acids. The CDR3 coding sequence is TGTGCCAGCAGCTTAGCACCTATGGGCCCTATGAACACTGAAGCTTTCTTT. Residues: CASSLAPMGPMNTEAFF.